What follows is one T cell receptor beta chain and its context. Its specificity is not known. The data derive from a study of cytomegalovirus exposure and HLA in healthy donors. Overall study findings and caveats: In an earlier analysis, in around 590 donors, most V segments appeared productive either ~87% or ~30% of the time. A later analysis appeared to link common viral pathogens to several of the most significant clusters.

Germline V lookup: CDR1 SGHRS, CDR2 YFSETQ. The CDR3 has 13 residues. The ends lost 4 bases at V and 5 bases at J; junction bases unmatched: 5. With 60 Vbeta and 13 Jbeta primers, the PCR was carried out. The table came from immunoSEQ multiplex PCR; TCRdb's copy has only in-frame clones and leaves some out. This sample carries around 75,000 clones, around 82% of them seen once, and the ten largest clones take approximately 3.4%. Sequencing was performed on PBMCs. J is TRBJ1-1 and V is TRBV5-1; 7 bases agree with TRBD1. The TCR comes from a man aged 35 to 55 in good health and CMV-seronegative. In DNA, the CDR3 is TGCGCCAGCAGCCCAACAGGGGTTACTGAAGCTTTCTTT. Translated: CASSPTGVTEAFF.